The next 3 T cell receptor beta chains were all read from a single sample in a study of blood T cell repertoires in COVID-19. Assay: immunoSEQ multiplex PCR; the TCRdb copy retains only in-frame clones and omits some. The sample shows about 120,000 clones, almost 90% of them seen only once. The sequencing sample was made of peripheral blood. These receptors were taken from a woman aged 55-75 years with COVID-19, enrolled during active disease.

This sequence joins TRBV20-1 and TRBJ1-2, with D uncertain. This CDR3 region has 11 residues. Germline assignment: CDR1 DFQATT and CDR2 SNEGSKA (reference sequence). V was shortened by 6 bases and J by 1 base, with 6 bases between the two germline ends. CDR3 coding DNA: TGCAGTGCCGCGGTTAACTATGGCTACACCTTC. Translating gives CSAAVNYGYTF.

This sequence joins TRBV7-2 and TRBJ1-2; the match to TRBD1 covers 9 bases. The CDR3 runs 15 residues. Germline trimming cut 6 bases from V and 0 bases from J; bases unmatched to any gene: 5. Germline CDR1 SGHTA, CDR2 FQGNSA. This CDR3 is CASSRRTGANYGYTF. DNA for the CDR3: TGTGCCAGCAGTCGCAGGACAGGGGCTAACTATGGCTACACCTTC.

This chain uses TRBV4-1 with TRBJ1-1; D is ambiguous. This CDR3 has 14 amino acids. The germline V and J ends were trimmed by 0 bases and 1 base, with 6 bases remaining between them. In germline, CDR1 is MGHRA, CDR2 YSYEKL. Here the CDR3 reads CASSQDRGNTEAFF. CDR3 sequence (DNA): TGCGCCAGCAGCCAAGATCGGGGGAACACTGAAGCTTTCTTT.